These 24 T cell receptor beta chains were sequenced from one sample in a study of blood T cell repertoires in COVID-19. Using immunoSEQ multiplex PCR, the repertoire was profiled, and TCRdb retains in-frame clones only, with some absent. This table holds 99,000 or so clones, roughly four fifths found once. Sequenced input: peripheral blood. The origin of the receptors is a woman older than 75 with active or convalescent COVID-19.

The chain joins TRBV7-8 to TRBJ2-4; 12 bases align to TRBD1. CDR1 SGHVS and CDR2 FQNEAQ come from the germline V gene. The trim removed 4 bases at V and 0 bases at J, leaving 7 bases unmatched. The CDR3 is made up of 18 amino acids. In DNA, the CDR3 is TGTGCCAGCAGCTGGGACAGGGGGCGCAGAGCAGCCAAAAACATTCAGTACTTC. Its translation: CASSWDRGRRAAKNIQYF. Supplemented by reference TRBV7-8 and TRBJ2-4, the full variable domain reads GAGVSQSPRYKVAKRGQDVALRCDPISGHVSLFWYQQALGQGPEFLTYFQNEAQLDKSGLPSDRFFAERPEGSVSTLKIQRTQQEDSAVYLCASSWDRGRRAAKNIQYFGAGTRLSVL.

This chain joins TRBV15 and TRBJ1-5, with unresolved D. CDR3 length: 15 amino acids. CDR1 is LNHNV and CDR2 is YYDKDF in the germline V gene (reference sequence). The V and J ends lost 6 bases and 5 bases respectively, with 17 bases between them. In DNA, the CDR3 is TGTGCCACCAGGGGAGGACCGGAGAGGCATCAGCCCCAGCATTTT. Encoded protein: CATRGGPERHQPQHF.

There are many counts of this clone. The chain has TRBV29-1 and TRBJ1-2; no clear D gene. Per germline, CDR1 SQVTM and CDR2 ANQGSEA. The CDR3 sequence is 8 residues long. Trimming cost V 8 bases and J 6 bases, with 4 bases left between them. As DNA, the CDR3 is TGCAGCATCAATGGCTACACCTTC. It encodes CSINGYTF.

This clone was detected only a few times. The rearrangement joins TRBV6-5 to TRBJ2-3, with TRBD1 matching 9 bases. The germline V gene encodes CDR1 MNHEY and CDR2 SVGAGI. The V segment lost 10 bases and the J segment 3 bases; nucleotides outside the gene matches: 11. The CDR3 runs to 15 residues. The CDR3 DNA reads TGTGCCACGCCTCCGGAACAGGGGGCAACAGATACGCAGTATTTT. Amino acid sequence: CATPPEQGATDTQYF.

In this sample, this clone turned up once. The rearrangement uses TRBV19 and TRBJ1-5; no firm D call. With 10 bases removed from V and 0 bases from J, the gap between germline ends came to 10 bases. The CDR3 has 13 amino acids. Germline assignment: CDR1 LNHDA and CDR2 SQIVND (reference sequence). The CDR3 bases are TGTGCCACGGGTGGTCATAGCAATCAGCCCCAGCATTTT. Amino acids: CATGGHSNQPQHF.

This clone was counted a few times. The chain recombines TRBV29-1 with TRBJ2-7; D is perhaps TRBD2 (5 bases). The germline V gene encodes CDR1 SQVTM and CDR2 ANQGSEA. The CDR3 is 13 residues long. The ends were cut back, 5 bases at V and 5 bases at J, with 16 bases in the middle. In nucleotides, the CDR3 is TGCAGCGTTCGAAACCGGGATCTCAACGAGCAGTACTTC. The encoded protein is CSVRNRDLNEQYF.

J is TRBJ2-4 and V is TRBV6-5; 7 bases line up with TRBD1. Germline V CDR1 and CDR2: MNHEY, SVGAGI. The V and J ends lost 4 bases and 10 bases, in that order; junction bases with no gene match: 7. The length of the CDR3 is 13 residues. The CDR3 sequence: CASSFPGTDIQYF. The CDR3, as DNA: TGTGCCAGCAGTTTTCCCGGGACAGATATTCAGTACTTC.

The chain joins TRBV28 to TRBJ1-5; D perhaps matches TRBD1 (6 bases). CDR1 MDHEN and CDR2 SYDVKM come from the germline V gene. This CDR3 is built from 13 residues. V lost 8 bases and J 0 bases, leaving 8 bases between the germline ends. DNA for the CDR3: TGTGCCAGCGGGGGCTATAGCAATCAGCCCCAGCATTTT. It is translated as CASGGYSNQPQHF. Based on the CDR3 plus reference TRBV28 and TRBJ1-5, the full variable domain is DVKVTQSSRYLVKRTGEKVFLECVQDMDHENMFWYRQDPGLGLRLIYFSYDVKMKEKGDIPEGYSVSREKKERFSLILESASTNQTSMYLCASGGYSNQPQHFGDGTRLSIL.

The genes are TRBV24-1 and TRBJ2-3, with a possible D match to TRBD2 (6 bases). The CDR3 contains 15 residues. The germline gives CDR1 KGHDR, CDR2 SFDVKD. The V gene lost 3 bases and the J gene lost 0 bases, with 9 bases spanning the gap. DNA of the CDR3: TGTGCCACCAGTGATACGGGACTGAGCACAGATACGCAGTATTTT. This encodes CATSDTGLSTDTQYF.

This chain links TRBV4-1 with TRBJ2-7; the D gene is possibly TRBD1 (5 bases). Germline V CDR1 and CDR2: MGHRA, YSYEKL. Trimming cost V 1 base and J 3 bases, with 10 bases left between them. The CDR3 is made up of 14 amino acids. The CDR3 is CASSQVGQGYEQYF. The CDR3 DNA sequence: TGCGCCAGCAGCCAAGTGGGTCAGGGCTACGAGCAGTACTTC.

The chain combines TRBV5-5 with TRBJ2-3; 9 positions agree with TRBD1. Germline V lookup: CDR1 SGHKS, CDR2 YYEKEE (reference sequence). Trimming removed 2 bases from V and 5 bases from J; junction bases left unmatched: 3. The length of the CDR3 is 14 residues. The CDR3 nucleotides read TGTGCCAGCAGCTTCGGGACAGGGAGAGATACGCAGTATTTT. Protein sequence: CASSFGTGRDTQYF.

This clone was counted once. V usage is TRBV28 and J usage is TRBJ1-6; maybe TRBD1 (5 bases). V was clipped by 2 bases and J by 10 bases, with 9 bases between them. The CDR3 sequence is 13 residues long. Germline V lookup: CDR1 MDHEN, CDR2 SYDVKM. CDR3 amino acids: CASSLDRKSPLHF. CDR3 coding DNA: TGTGCCAGCAGTTTAGACAGAAAGTCACCCCTCCACTTT. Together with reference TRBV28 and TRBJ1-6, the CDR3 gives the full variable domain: DVKVTQSSRYLVKRTGEKVFLECVQDMDHENMFWYRQDPGLGLRLIYFSYDVKMKEKGDIPEGYSVSREKKERFSLILESASTNQTSMYLCASSLDRKSPLHFGNGTRLTVT.

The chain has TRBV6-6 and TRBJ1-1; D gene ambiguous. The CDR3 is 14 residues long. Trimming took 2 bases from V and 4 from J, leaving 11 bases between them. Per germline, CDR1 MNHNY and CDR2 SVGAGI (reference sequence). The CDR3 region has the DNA TGTGCCAGCAGTTACCCACCGGGAAGCACTGAAGCTTTCTTT. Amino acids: CASSYPPGSTEAFF.

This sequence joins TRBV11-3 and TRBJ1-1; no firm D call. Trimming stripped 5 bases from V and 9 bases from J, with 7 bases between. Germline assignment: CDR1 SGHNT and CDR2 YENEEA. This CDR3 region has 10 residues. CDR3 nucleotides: TGTGCCAGCAGCGACGGGAAAGCTTTCTTT. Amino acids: CASSDGKAFF.

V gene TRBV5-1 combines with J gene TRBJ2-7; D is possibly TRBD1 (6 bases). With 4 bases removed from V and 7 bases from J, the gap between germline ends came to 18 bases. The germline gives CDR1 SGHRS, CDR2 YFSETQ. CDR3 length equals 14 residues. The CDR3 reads CASSLRVGQGEQYF. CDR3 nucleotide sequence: TGCGCCAGCAGCCTCCGAGTGGGCCAGGGGGAGCAGTACTTC. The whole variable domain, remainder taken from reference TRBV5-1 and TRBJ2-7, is KAGVTQTPRYLIKTRGQQVTLSCSPISGHRSVSWYQQTPGQGLQFLFEYFSETQRNKGNFPGRFSGRQFSNSRSEMNVSTLELGDSALYLCASSLRVGQGEQYFGPGTRLTVT.

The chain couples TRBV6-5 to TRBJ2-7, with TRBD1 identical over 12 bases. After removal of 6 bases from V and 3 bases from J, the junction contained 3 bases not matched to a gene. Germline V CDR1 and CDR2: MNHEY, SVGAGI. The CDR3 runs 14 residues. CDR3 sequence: CASRGTGGVYEQYF. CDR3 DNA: TGTGCCAGCAGGGGGACAGGGGGCGTCTACGAGCAGTACTTC.

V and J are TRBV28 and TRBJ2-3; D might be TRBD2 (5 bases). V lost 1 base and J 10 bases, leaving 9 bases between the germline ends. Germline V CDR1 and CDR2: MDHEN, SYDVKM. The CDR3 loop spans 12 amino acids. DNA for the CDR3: TGTGCCAGCAGTTTATATCTAGCCCCGCAGTATTTT. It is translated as CASSLYLAPQYF.

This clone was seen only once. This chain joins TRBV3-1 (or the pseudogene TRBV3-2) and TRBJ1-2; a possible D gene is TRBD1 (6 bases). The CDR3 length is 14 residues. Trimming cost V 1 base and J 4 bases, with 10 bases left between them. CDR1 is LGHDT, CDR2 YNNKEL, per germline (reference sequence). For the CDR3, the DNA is TGTGCCAGCAGCCAAGGGACAGCTAGCTATGGCTACACCTTC. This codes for CASSQGTASYGYTF.

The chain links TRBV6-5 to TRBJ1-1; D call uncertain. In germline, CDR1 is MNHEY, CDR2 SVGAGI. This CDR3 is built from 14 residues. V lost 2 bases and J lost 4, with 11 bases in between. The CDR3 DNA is TGTGCCAGCAGTTACAAGCGGTCTTCCACTGAAGCTTTCTTT. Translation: CASSYKRSSTEAFF.

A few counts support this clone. CDR3 amino acids: CASTGEKLFF. The CDR3 DNA reads TGTGCCAGCACGGGTGAAAAACTGTTTTTT. V usage is TRBV2 and J usage is TRBJ1-4; D ambiguous. V shed 7 bases and J shed 7 bases, with 4 bases lying between them. The CDR3 contains 10 residues. In germline, CDR1 is SNHLY, CDR2 FYNNEI.

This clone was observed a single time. The CDR3 protein is CASSGGKGTGPYGYTF. CDR3 coding DNA: TGTGCCAGCAGTGGAGGGAAAGGGACAGGGCCTTATGGCTACACCTTC. The chain joins TRBV6-1 to TRBJ1-2, with 9 nucleotides matching TRBD1. V was clipped by 4 bases and J by 5 bases; unmatched bases: 11. Germline V CDR1 and CDR2: MNHNS, SASEGT. The CDR3 is 16 amino acids.

CDR3 nucleotide sequence: TGTGCCTGGAGCAGACACAATAACTATGGCTACACCTTC. Its protein is CAWSRHNNYGYTF. The chain joins TRBV30 to TRBJ1-2; D unresolved. With 3 bases removed from V and 1 base from J, the gap between germline ends came to 9 bases. Looked up from germline, CDR1 is GTSNPN and CDR2 is SVGIG (reference sequence). The CDR3 is made up of 13 amino acids.

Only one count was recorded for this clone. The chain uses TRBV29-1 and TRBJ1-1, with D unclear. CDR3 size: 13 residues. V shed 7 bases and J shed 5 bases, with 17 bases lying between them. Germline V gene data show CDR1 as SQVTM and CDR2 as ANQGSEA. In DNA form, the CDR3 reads TGCAGCGCCAGCGGACGGTTGTGGACTGAAGCTTTCTTT. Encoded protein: CSASGRLWTEAFF.

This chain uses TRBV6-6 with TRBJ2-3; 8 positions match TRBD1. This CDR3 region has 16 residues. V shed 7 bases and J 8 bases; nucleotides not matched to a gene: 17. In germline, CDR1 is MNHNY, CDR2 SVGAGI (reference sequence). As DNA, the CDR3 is TGTGCCAGCACCCCCTGGGAGGTACAGGGGGGTACTACGCAGTATTTT. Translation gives CASTPWEVQGGTTQYF.